These T cell receptor beta chains were read from a single sample in a study of radiation and T cells in renal cell carcinoma. Assay: immunoSEQ multiplex PCR; the TCRdb copy retains only in-frame clones and omits some. The sample consists of about 130,000 clones, over 75% of them appearing once. The sequenced sample was blood, obtained from a patient whose treatment included radiotherapy and nephrectomy. The receptors originated from a woman between 45 and 65 years old with renal cell carcinoma. Both conserved end residues are trimmed from each CDR3. A D gene is named only where the DNA matches it firmly.

v_call: TRBV10-3; d_call: TRBD1; cdr3_aa: ATLGQGIGYT
v_call: TRBV29-1; d_call: .; cdr3_aa: SAAEETQY
v_call: TRBV15; d_call: TRBD2; cdr3_aa: ATSSPPAGDQETQY
v_call: TRBV7-9; d_call: .; cdr3_aa: ASSLAGHNEQF
v_call: TRBV6-5; d_call: .; cdr3_aa: ASRGTGNTIY
v_call: TRBV9; d_call: TRBD2; cdr3_aa: ASSVTPGGQGETQY
v_call: TRBV11-3; d_call: .; cdr3_aa: ASSPGRTRYEQY
v_call: TRBV6-5; d_call: TRBD2; cdr3_aa: ASSRTSGGYNEQF
v_call: TRBV5-6; d_call: .; cdr3_aa: ASSLYKPRVHEQY
v_call: TRBV9; d_call: TRBD2; cdr3_aa: ASSGGLAGLVDTQY